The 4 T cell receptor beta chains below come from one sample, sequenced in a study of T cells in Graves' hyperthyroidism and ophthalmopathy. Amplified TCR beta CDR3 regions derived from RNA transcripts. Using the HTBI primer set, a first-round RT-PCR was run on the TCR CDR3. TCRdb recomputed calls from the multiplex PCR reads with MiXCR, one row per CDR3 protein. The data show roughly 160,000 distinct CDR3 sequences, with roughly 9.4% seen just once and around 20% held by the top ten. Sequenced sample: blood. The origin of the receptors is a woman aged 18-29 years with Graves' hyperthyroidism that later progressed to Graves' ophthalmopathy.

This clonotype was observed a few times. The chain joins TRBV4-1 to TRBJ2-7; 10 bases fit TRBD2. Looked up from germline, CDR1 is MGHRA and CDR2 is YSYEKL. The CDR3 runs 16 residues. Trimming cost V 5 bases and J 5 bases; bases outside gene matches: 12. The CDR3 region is CASSGALAGVGDEQYF. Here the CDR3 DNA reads TGCGCCAGCAGCGGAGCGCTAGCGGGAGTGGGCGACGAGCAGTACTTC.

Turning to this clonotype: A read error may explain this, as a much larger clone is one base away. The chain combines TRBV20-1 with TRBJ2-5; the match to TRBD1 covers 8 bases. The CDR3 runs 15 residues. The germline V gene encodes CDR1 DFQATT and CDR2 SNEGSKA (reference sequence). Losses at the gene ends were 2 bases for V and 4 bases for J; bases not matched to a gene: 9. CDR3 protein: CSARFPGTGRETQYF. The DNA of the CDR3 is TGCAGTGCTAGATTTCCCGGGACAGGTCGAGAGACCCAGTACTTC.

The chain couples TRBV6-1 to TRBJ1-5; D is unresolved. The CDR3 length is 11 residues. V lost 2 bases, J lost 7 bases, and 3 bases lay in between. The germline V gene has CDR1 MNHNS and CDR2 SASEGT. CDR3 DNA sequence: TGTGCCAGCAGTGAACGCCAGCCCCAGCATTTT. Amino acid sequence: CASSERQPQHF.

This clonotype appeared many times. This chain's CDR3 is CSAVRQGNTEAFF. CDR3 DNA sequence: TGCAGCGCCGTTAGGCAGGGGAACACTGAAGCTTTCTTT. The chain recombines TRBV29-1 with TRBJ1-1; D perhaps matches TRBD1 (5 bases). The CDR3 length is 13 residues. The V gene lost 7 bases and the J gene lost 1 base, with 13 bases spanning the gap. CDR1 is SQVTM, CDR2 ANQGSEA, per germline.